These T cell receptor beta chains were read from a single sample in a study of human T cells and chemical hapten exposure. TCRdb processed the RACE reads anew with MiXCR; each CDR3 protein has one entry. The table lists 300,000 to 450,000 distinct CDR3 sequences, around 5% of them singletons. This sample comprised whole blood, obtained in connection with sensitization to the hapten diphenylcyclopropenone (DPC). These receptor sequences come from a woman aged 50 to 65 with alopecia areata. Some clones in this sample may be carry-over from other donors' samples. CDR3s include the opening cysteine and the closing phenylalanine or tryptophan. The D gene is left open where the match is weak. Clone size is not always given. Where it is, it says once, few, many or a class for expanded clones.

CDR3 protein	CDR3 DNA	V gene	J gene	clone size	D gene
CASSPGIPTDTQYF	TGTGCCAGCAGCCCAGGGATCCCCACAGATACGCAGTATTTT	TRBV13	TRBJ2-3	few	-
CASSLSGTDSYGYTF	TGTGCCAGCAGCTTGTCTGGGACAGATAGCTATGGCTACACCTTC	TRBV7-9	TRBJ1-2	many	TRBD1
CSAEGAGSSYNEQFF	TGCAGTGCTGAAGGGGCGGGGAGCTCCTACAATGAGCAGTTCTTC	TRBV20-1	TRBJ2-1	-	-
CASSRTGGSDTEAFF	TGTGCCAGCAGCCGCACAGGGGGTTCGGATACTGAAGCTTTCTTT	TRBV11-2	TRBJ1-1	few	TRBD1
CATSRDPEMGRETQYF	TGTGCCACCAGCAGAGATCCCGAGATGGGAAGAGAGACCCAGTACTTC	TRBV15	TRBJ2-5	many	-
CAISRDRDTEAFF	TGTGCCATCAGCCGGGACAGGGACACTGAAGCTTTCTTT	TRBV10-3	TRBJ1-1	many	TRBD1
CASSQEGRGAKNIQYF	TGCGCCAGCAGCCAAGAAGGAAGGGGGGCCAAAAACATTCAGTACTTC	TRBV4-1	TRBJ2-4	many	-
CASCLSLNTEAFF	TGTGCCAGCTGTTTATCCTTGAACACTGAAGCTTTCTTT	TRBV27	TRBJ1-1	-	-
CAIIPTGSTYEQYF	TGTGCCATCATTCCCACGGGCAGTACCTACGAGCAGTACTTC	TRBV2	TRBJ2-7	few	-
CSGERPEGGSQYF	TGCAGCGGGGAACGACCCGAAGGGGGGTCCCAGTACTTC	TRBV29-1	TRBJ2-5	many	-
CPTGQNSNQPQHF	TGCCCGACTGGGCAAAATAGCAATCAGCCCCAGCATTTT	TRBV20-1	TRBJ1-5	-	-
CASSRTLGANVLTF	TGTGCCAGCAGCCGGACGCTCGGGGCCAACGTCCTGACTTTC	TRBV7-8	TRBJ2-6	-	-
CASSPGQARGEQYF	TGTGCCAGCAGTCCAGGACAGGCCCGAGGCGAGCAGTACTTC	TRBV27	TRBJ2-7	many	TRBD1
CASSLIREQFF	TGTGCCAGCAGTTTGATAAGGGAGCAGTTCTTC	TRBV12-3/TRBV12-4	TRBJ2-1	many	-
CASSLRQGLSYEQYF	TGTGCCAGCAGCTTGAGACAGGGGCTGTCCTACGAGCAGTACTTC	TRBV28	TRBJ2-7	many	TRBD1
CASSLVGRGTQYF	TGCGCCAGCAGCTTGGTAGGGCGCGGGACCCAGTACTTC	TRBV5-1	TRBJ2-5	many	-
CSVGQAGAFF	TGCAGCGTTGGACAGGCCGGGGCTTTCTTT	TRBV29-1	TRBJ1-1	many	-
CASSKGGTGGERSSYNSPLHF	TGTGCCAGCAGCAAAGGTGGGACAGGGGGCGAGAGGAGCTCCTATAATTCACCCCTCCACTTT	TRBV7-9	TRBJ1-6	many	TRBD1
CSVVKGFYNEQFF	TGCAGCGTAGTGAAAGGGTTCTACAATGAGCAGTTCTTC	TRBV29-1	TRBJ2-1	-	-
CASSPWTSGSGKAQYF	TGTGCCAGCAGCCCGTGGACTAGCGGGAGCGGAAAGGCGCAGTATTTT	TRBV13	TRBJ2-3	-	TRBD2
CASSLGETGEKLFF	TGTGCCAGCAGCTTAGGGGAGACAGGAGAAAAACTGTTTTTT	TRBV7-6	TRBJ1-4	few	-
CASSYEETGEVRGYTF	TGTGCCAGCAGTTACGAGGAGACAGGGGAAGTACGTGGCTACACCTTC	TRBV6-6	TRBJ1-2	few	TRBD1